The 2 T cell receptor beta chains listed next were all sequenced from one sample in a study of patients and donors after allogeneic stem cell transplantation. TCRdb passed the RT-PCR reads through MiXCR, listing each CDR3 protein once. This table has more than 850,000 distinct CDR3 sequences, roughly 17% appearing once. The sample consisted of blood, either unsorted or a sorted T cell fraction (not recorded which). The origin of the receptors is a human donor who was either an allogeneic HSCT recipient or a stem cell or donor lymphocyte infusion donor (not recorded which). It is not recorded whose cells these are; they may come from a transplant donor.

This clonotype has a handful of counts. The chain recombines TRBV5-5 with TRBJ2-5; 13 bases are shared with TRBD2. V lost 3 bases to trimming and J lost 1 base; unmatched junction nucleotides: 3. Germline V CDR1 and CDR2: SGHKS, YYEKEE (reference sequence). The CDR3 has 16 amino acids. This chain's CDR3 is CASSSTSGGVQETQYF. DNA for the CDR3: TGTGCCAGCAGCTCTACTAGCGGGGGGGTCCAAGAGACCCAGTACTTC.

The genes are TRBV2 and TRBJ2-5; 14 bases are a match to TRBD2. V was clipped by 8 bases and J by 3 bases; unmatched bases: 5. CDR1 SNHLY and CDR2 FYNNEI come from the germline V gene. This CDR3 comprises 15 residues. The CDR3 bases are TGTGCCAGCGGGACTAGCGGGAGTAAGGAAGAGACCCAGTACTTC. Translated: CASGTSGSKEETQYF.